The clone carrying this T cell receptor (beta chain) was found a few times. As yet, its antigen is unknown. This record comes from a study of beta chain features in type 1 diabetes. Looking at the study overall: There was similarity between patients and healthy donors in age, gender and cell yields.

Overall study findings and caveats: Significant though moderate, a shortening of TCRB CDR3s appeared in all four CD4+ subsets of Type 1 diabetes patients.

The CDR3 totals 16 residues. CDR1 is MDHEN and CDR2 is SYDVKM in the germline V gene. Trimming removed 5 bases from V and 3 bases from J; junction bases left unmatched: 10. Expressed TCRB transcripts were sequenced because the isolated RNA had all been reverse transcribed beforehand. Deep immunoSEQ sequencing covered naive, central memory and regulatory T cell samples. Some clones are missing from TCRdb's copy, which holds only in-frame ones; the method was immunoSEQ multiplex PCR. This table holds some 150,000 clones, approximately 13% found once. Donors underwent one heparinised blood draw, 95 to 150 mL on average. It was via CD45RO/CCR7/CD25/CD127/CD95/CD27 that CD4+ naive, central memory, regulatory and stem cell-like memory cells were sorted.

V usage is TRBV28 and J usage is TRBJ1-1; 9 nucleotides match TRBD1. The source of this sequence is a man between 18 and 35 years old with type 1 diabetes. Sample: central memory CD4+ T cells from blood. CDR3 in DNA: TGTGCCAGCAGTCCCCAGGGGACAGGGAGGTACACTGAAGCTTTCTTT. Translating it yields CASSPQGTGRYTEAFF.